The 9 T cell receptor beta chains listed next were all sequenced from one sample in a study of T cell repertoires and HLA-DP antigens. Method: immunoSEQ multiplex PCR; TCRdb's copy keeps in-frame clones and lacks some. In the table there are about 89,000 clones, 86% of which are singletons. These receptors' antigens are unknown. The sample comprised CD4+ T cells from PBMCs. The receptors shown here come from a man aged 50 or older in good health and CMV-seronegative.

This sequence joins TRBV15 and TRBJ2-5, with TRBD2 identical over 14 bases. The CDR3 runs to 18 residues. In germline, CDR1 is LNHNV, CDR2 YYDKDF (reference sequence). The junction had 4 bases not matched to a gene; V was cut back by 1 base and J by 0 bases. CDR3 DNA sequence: TGTGCCACCAGCAGAGTCCGGACTAGCGGGGGGCACCAAGAGACCCAGTACTTC. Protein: CATSRVRTSGGHQETQYF.

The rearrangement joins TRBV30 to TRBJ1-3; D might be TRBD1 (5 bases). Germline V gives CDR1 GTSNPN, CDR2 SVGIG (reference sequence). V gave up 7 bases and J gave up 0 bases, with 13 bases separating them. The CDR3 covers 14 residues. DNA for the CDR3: TGTGCCTCTACCCCGACAGTCTCTGGAAACACCATATATTTT. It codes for CASTPTVSGNTIYF.

DNA of the CDR3: TGTGCCAGCAGCGTACTAACCGGGACAGGGACCTCTGGAAACACCATATATTTT. Its translation: CASSVLTGTGTSGNTIYF. The rearrangement uses TRBV9 and TRBJ1-3; 9 nucleotides line up with TRBD1. V shed 1 base, J shed 0 bases, and the junction held 8 bases outside the gene matches. The CDR3 extends over 18 amino acids. CDR1 and CDR2 (germline): SGDLS, YYNGEE.

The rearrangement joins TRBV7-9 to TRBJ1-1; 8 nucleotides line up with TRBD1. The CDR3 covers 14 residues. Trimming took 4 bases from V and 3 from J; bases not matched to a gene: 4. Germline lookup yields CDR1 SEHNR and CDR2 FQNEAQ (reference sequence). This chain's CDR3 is CASSYGQGHTEAFF. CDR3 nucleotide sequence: TGTGCCAGCAGCTACGGACAGGGACACACTGAAGCTTTCTTT.

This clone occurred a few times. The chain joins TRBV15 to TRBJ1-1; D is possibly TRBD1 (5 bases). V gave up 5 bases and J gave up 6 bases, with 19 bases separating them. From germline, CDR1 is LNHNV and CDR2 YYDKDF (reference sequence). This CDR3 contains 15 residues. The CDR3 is CATSRYRGVRAEAFF. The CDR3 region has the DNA TGTGCCACCAGCCGCTACCGGGGGGTTCGCGCTGAAGCTTTCTTT.

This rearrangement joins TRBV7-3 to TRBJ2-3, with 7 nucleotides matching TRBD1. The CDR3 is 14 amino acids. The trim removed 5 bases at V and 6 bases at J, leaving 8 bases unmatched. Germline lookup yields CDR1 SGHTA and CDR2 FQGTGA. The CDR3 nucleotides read TGTGCCAGCAGCCCCACAGGGGCCCTGGATACGCAGTATTTT. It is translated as CASSPTGALDTQYF. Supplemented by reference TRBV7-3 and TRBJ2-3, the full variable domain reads GAGVSQTPSNKVTEKGKYVELRCDPISGHTALYWYRQSLGQGPEFLIYFQGTGAADDSGLPNDRFFAVRPEGSVSTLKIQRTERGDSAVYLCASSPTGALDTQYFGPGTRLTVL.

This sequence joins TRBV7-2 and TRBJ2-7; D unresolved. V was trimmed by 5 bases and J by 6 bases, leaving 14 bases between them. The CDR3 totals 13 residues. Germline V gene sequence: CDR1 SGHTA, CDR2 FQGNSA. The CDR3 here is CASSPVSSPEQYF. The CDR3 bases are TGTGCCAGCAGCCCAGTGAGCAGTCCCGAGCAGTACTTC.

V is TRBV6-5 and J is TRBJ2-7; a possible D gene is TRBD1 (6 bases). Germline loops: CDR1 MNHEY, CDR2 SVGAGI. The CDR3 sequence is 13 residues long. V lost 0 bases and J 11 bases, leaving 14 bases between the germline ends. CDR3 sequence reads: CASSYSQDRGKYF. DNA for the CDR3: TGTGCCAGCAGTTACTCCCAGGACAGAGGCAAGTACTTC.

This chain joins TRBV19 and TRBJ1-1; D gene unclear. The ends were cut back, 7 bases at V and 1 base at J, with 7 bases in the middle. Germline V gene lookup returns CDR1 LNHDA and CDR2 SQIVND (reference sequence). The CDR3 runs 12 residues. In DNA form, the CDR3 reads TGTGCCAGTATTAGCAAGAACACTGAAGCTTTCTTT. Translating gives CASISKNTEAFF.